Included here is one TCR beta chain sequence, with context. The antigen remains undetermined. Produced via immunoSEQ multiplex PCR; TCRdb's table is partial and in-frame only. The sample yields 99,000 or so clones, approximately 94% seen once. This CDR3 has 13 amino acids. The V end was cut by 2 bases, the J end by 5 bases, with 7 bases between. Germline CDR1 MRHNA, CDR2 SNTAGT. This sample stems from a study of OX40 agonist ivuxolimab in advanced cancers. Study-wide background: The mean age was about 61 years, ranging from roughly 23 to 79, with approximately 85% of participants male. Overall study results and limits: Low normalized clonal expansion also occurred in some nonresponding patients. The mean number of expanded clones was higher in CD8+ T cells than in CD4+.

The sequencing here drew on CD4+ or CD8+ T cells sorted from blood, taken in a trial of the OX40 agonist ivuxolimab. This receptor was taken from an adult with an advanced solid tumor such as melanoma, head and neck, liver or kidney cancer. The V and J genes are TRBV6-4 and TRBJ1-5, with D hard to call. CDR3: CASSDPADQPQHF. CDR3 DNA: TGTGCCAGCAGTGACCCGGCGGATCAGCCCCAGCATTTT.